The present T cell receptor (beta chain) was sequenced within a study of molecular identifiers for immune sequencing clone quantification. This clonotype was picked up many times. Its antigen remains unknown. Bulk TCR library preparation followed previously described methods with listed TCR primers. Each CDR3 protein gets one entry after TCRdb re-called the PCR reads with MiXCR. Here the sample spans a few hundred thousand distinct CDR3 sequences, approximately 25% being singletons. V dropped 5 bases and J dropped 3 bases, with 15 bases sitting between them. The germline V gene encodes CDR1 SGHVS and CDR2 FNYEAQ. The CDR3 is made up of 15 amino acids. Broader study findings: Clonotypes topping 20 RNA copies carried over 98% of effector molecules but under 1% of naive ones. Sizes of clones that are highly expanded could be underestimated (if identical TCR molecules share a barcode).

Naive CD8 T cell sorting was performed on the CD8+CD4-CCR7+CD45RA+ phenotype. This sequence joins TRBV7-6 and TRBJ2-3, with D perhaps matching TRBD1 (5 bases). This clonotype originated in a human donor in good health. Some libraries in this study had Jurkat cell RNA spiked in. Sequencing was carried out using naive CD8+ T cells from blood, with Jurkat cell RNA spiked in. Subset of the sample: FACS-sorted CD8+CD4-CCR7+CD45RA+ naive T cells. This chain's CDR3 is CASSPDPGFTDTQYF. CDR3 bases: TGTGCCAGCAGCCCAGATCCAGGGTTTACAGATACGCAGTATTTT.